The 20 T cell receptor beta chains below all came from one sample that was sequenced in a study of shared clonotypes between healthy human individuals. CD45RO-negative, CCR7-positively selected cells formed the naive CD8 fraction, excluding terminally differentiated effector memory CD45RA+ cells. Assay: immunoSEQ multiplex PCR; the TCRdb copy retains only in-frame clones and omits some. The sample has about 2,100,000 clones, more than 85% seen once; the top ten hold 1.5% to 2%. The sequencing input was naive CD8+ T cells from PBMCs. The receptors come from a man aged 18-30 years in good health. Some clones in this sample may be carry-over from other donors' samples.

V and J are TRBV29-1 and TRBJ2-5; 9 bases agree with TRBD1. The J call may be in error: the DNA end matches TRBJ2-7 better. Germline CDR1 reads SQVTM; CDR2 reads ANQGSEA. The CDR3 totals 15 residues. CDR3 coding DNA: TGCAGCGTTGTAAACAGGGGGCCCAGCTCCTACGAGCAGTACTTC. Protein product: CSVVNRGPSSYEQYF.

Here the CDR3 DNA reads TGTGCCAGCAGCTCAGGGTTGAGTGAAGCTTTCTTT. This translates into CASSSGLSEAFF. V usage is TRBV7-9 and J usage is TRBJ1-1; a weak D match, TRBD1 (5 bases). Trimming removed 4 bases at V and 7 bases at J, with 10 bases between. Germline CDR1 and CDR2: SEHNR and FQNEAQ (reference sequence). CDR3 length equals 12 residues.

This chain links TRBV19 with TRBJ1-1, with D possibly being TRBD1 (6 bases). This CDR3 has 13 residues. The ends were cut back, 10 bases at V and 1 base at J, with 13 bases in the middle. CDR1 is LNHDA, CDR2 SQIVND, per germline (reference sequence). The CDR3 sequence is CATSDRPNTEAFF. The CDR3 nucleotides read TGTGCCACCTCGGACAGACCGAACACTGAAGCTTTCTTT.

To note about this clone: The identical CDR3 is also encoded by other nucleotide sequences in the sample. CDR3 sequence: CASSLGLAGTDTQYF. CDR3 bases: TGTGCCAGCAGCTTGGGGCTAGCGGGAACAGATACGCAGTATTTT. The rearrangement uses TRBV5-4 and TRBJ2-3; TRBD2 agrees at 9 bases. CDR3 length equals 15 residues. V shed 0 bases, J shed 3 bases, and the junction held 2 bases outside the gene matches. From germline, CDR1 is SGHNT and CDR2 YYREEE (reference sequence).

The chain couples TRBV4-1 to TRBJ1-3, with 7 bases identical to TRBD1. The CDR3 length is 16 residues. V shed 2 bases, J shed 4 bases, and the junction held 8 bases outside the gene matches. Germline assignment: CDR1 MGHRA and CDR2 YSYEKL. DNA of the CDR3: TGCGCCAGCAGCCAAATGGCCTCAGGGGGAGGAAACACCATATATTTT. Its translation is CASSQMASGGGNTIYF.

The chain carries TRBV10-3 and TRBJ2-7, with D uncertain. Trimming left V 2 bases short and J 0 bases short, with 8 bases between. Germline V gives CDR1 ENHRY, CDR2 SYGVKD. This CDR3 has 14 residues. CDR3 bases: TGTGCCATCAGTGAGGTCCCGGTCTCCTACGAGCAGTACTTC. It translates to CAISEVPVSYEQYF.

V gene TRBV7-9 combines with J gene TRBJ2-1; TRBD2 matches 12 bases. The CDR3 is made up of 15 amino acids. The trim removed 5 bases at V and 8 bases at J, leaving 7 bases unmatched. CDR1 and CDR2 from the germline V gene are SEHNR and FQNEAQ (reference sequence). CDR3 nucleotide sequence: TGTGCCAGCAGCATTCGACTAGCGGGAGTACATGAGCAGTTCTTC. It is translated as CASSIRLAGVHEQFF.

In this sample, this clone turned up once. The V gene is TRBV4-1, the J gene TRBJ1-6, with TRBD1 as a possible D gene (5 bases). The CDR3 contains 14 residues. Trimming cost V 4 bases and J 9 bases, with 13 bases left between them. Germline V CDR1 and CDR2: MGHRA, YSYEKL. The CDR3 reads CASSPMKDTSPLHF. In DNA, the CDR3 is TGCGCCAGCAGCCCGATGAAGGACACTTCACCCCTCCACTTT.

The CDR3 loop is CASSPMGGGYEQYF. The DNA of the CDR3 is TGTGCCAGCAGCCCCATGGGGGGCGGGTACGAGCAGTACTTC. The V gene is TRBV9, the J gene TRBJ2-7; the D call may be TRBD1 or TRBD2 (6 bases each). In germline, CDR1 is SGDLS, CDR2 YYNGEE. The V end was cut by 4 bases, the J end by 4 bases, with 15 bases between. CDR3 length: 14 amino acids. Filled out from reference TRBV9 and TRBJ2-7, the complete variable domain reads DSGVTQTPKHLITATGQRVTLRCSPRSGDLSVYWYQQSLDQGLQFLIQYYNGEERAKGNILERFSAQQFPDLHSELNLSSLELGDSALYFCASSPMGGGYEQYFGPGTRLTVT.

This chain links TRBV27 with TRBJ1-5; D not resolved. From germline, CDR1 is MNHEY and CDR2 SMNVEV (reference sequence). The CDR3 is 10 residues long. Trimming left V 3 bases short and J 8 bases short, with 2 bases between. The CDR3 spells CASSLEPQHF. The CDR3, as DNA: TGTGCCAGCAGTTTGGAGCCCCAGCATTTT.

The rearrangement joins TRBV28 to TRBJ2-3; D is ambiguous. Between the trimmed V and J ends, which lost 1 base and 0 bases, there was a span of 8 bases. Germline CDR1 and CDR2: MDHEN and SYDVKM. The CDR3 consists of 15 residues. Here the CDR3 DNA reads TGTGCCAGCAGTTTATTATCCGAGAGCACAGATACGCAGTATTTT. Protein sequence: CASSLLSESTDTQYF. The complete variable domain, with remaining parts taken from reference TRBV28 and TRBJ2-3, reads DVKVTQSSRYLVKRTGEKVFLECVQDMDHENMFWYRQDPGLGLRLIYFSYDVKMKEKGDIPEGYSVSREKKERFSLILESASTNQTSMYLCASSLLSESTDTQYFGPGTRLTVL.

V and J are TRBV9 and TRBJ2-1; 9 bases match TRBD2. Germline loops: CDR1 SGDLS, CDR2 YYNGEE. With 0 bases clipped from V and 7 bases from J, the junction kept 14 bases outside the gene matches. This CDR3 comprises 18 residues. The CDR3 is CASSVAPQREADWNEQFF. The CDR3, as DNA: TGTGCCAGCAGCGTAGCTCCCCAGCGGGAGGCCGACTGGAATGAGCAGTTCTTC.

The chain uses TRBV7-9 and TRBJ2-5; D may correspond to TRBD1 or TRBD2 (5 bases each). Trimming removed 3 bases at V and 0 bases at J, with 11 bases between. Germline V gene data show CDR1 as SEHNR and CDR2 as FQNEAQ (reference sequence). The CDR3 runs to 15 residues. CDR3 loop: CASSFPPGHQETQYF. CDR3 in DNA: TGTGCCAGCAGCTTTCCCCCGGGACACCAAGAGACCCAGTACTTC.

This chain connects TRBV27 to TRBJ2-2; perhaps TRBD1 as D (6 bases). The CDR3 is 15 residues long. Trimming took 5 bases from V and 3 from J, leaving 13 bases between them. Germline CDR1 and CDR2: MNHEY and SMNVEV (reference sequence). CDR3 DNA sequence: TGTGCCAGCAGTCTACAGGGTATTGACACCGGGGAGCTGTTTTTT. It translates to CASSLQGIDTGELFF.

This chain uses TRBV27 with TRBJ1-2; tentative D call: TRBD1 (5 bases). Trimming pared 6 bases from V and 8 bases from J, leaving 13 bases between. Germline-derived CDR1 and CDR2 are MNHEY and SMNVEV (reference sequence). The CDR3 extends over 12 amino acids. The CDR3 DNA reads as TGTGCCAGCAGGTCGGGGGAGGGCGGCTACACCTTC. This sequence encodes CASRSGEGGYTF.

Only one count was recorded for this clone. As DNA, the CDR3 is TGTGCCAGCAGTGAAGGCAGGGGCTTCTATGGCTACACCTTC. This codes for CASSEGRGFYGYTF. The chain uses TRBV25-1 and TRBJ1-2, with D perhaps matching TRBD1 (6 bases). The germline V and J ends were trimmed by 2 bases and 4 bases, with 11 bases remaining between them. The CDR3 contains 14 residues. Germline CDR1 and CDR2: MGHDK and SYGVNS.

The J gene is TRBJ1-1, the V gene TRBV9; the D gene is possibly TRBD1 (5 bases). This CDR3 is 18 amino acids long. Germline values: CDR1 SGDLS, CDR2 YYNGEE. The V and J ends lost 0 bases and 6 bases respectively, with 24 bases between them. The CDR3 loop reads CASSVESRQEGVGAEAFF. In DNA, the CDR3 is TGTGCCAGCAGCGTAGAATCCCGGCAGGAAGGGGTGGGGGCTGAAGCTTTCTTT.

In regard to this clone: Other nucleotide sequences in the sample specify the same CDR3. The CDR3 spells CASGTSYEQYF. The CDR3 nucleotides are TGTGCCAGCGGGACCTCCTACGAGCAGTACTTC. The chain combines TRBV27 with TRBJ2-7, with D perhaps TRBD1 or TRBD2 (5 bases each). V was shortened by 8 bases and J by 0 bases, with 5 bases between the two germline ends. In germline, CDR1 is MNHEY, CDR2 SMNVEV (reference sequence). This CDR3 region has 11 residues.

The chain is built from TRBV11-1 and TRBJ2-7; 9 bases align to TRBD1. With V trimmed by 5 bases and J by 7 bases, 15 bases remained unmatched. Germline V lookup: CDR1 SGHAT, CDR2 FQDESV (reference sequence). The CDR3 totals 16 residues. The DNA for the CDR3 is TGTGCCAGCAGCAAGTACGACAGGGGGTCCCAGGCTGAGCAGTACTTC. This translates into CASSKYDRGSQAEQYF. Looking up the rest from reference TRBV11-1 and TRBJ2-7 gives the full variable domain: EAEVAQSPRYKITEKSQAVAFWCDPISGHATLYWYRQILGQGPELLVQFQDESVVDDSQLPKDRFSAERLKGVDSTLKIQPAELGDSAMYLCASSKYDRGSQAEQYFGPGTRLTVT.

As concerns this clone: The same CDR3 also results from other DNA sequences found in this sample. This chain connects TRBV7-9 to TRBJ1-2; tentatively, D is TRBD1 (5 bases). This CDR3 is built from 14 residues. The V gene lost 0 bases and the J gene lost 5 bases, with 10 bases spanning the gap. The germline V gene encodes CDR1 SEHNR and CDR2 FQNEAQ (reference sequence). This CDR3 reads CASSLAGTDYGYTF. As DNA, the CDR3 is TGTGCCAGCAGCTTAGCAGGGACGGATTATGGCTACACCTTC.